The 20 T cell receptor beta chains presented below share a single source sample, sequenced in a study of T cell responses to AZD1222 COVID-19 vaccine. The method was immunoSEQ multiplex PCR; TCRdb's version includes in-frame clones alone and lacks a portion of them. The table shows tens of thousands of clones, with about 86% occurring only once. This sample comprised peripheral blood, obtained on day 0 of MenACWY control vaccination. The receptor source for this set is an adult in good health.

CDR3 DNA: TGTGCCAGCAGCTCTGGGACAGGCCCTATCTATGGCTACACCTTC. It yields the protein CASSSGTGPIYGYTF. The chain recombines TRBV11-1 with TRBJ1-2, with 8 bases that match TRBD1. CDR1 and CDR2 from the germline V gene are SGHAT and FQDESV (reference sequence). With V trimmed by 4 bases and J by 4 bases, 8 bases remained unmatched. The CDR3 contains 15 residues. The full variable domain, its missing parts supplied by reference TRBV11-1 and TRBJ1-2, is EAEVAQSPRYKITEKSQAVAFWCDPISGHATLYWYRQILGQGPELLVQFQDESVVDDSQLPKDRFSAERLKGVDSTLKIQPAELGDSAMYLCASSSGTGPIYGYTFGSGTRLTVV.

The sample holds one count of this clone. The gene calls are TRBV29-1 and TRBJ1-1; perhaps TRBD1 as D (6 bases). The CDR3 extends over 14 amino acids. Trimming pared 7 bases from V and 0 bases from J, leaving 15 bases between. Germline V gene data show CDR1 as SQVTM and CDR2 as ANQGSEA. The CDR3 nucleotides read TGCAGCGCCCCCGTCGGGGGCATGAACACTGAAGCTTTCTTT. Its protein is CSAPVGGMNTEAFF.

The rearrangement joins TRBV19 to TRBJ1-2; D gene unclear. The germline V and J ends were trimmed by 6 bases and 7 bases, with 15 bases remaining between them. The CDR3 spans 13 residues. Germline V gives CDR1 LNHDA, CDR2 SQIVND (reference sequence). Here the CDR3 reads CASSLLNGSGYTF. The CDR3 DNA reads TGTGCCAGTAGCCTCTTAAACGGGTCTGGCTACACCTTC.

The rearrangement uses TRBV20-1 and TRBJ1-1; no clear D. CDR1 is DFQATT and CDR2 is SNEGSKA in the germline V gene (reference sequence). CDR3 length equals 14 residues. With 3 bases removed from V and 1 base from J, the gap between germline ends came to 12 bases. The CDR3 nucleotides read TGCAGTGCTAGTCACAACTTCGGGAACACTGAAGCTTTCTTT. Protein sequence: CSASHNFGNTEAFF.

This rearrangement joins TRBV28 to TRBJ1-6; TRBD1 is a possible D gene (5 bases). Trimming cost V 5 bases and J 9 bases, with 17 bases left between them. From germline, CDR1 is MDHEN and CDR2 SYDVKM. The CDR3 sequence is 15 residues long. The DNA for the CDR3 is TGTGCCAGCAGTCCTCCGACGGGGCTGGGTTCACCCCTCCACTTT. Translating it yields CASSPPTGLGSPLHF.

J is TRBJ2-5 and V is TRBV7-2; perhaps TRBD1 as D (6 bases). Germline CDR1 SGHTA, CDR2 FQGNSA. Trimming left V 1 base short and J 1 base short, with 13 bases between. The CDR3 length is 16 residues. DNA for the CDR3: TGTGCCAGCAGCTTAGGGGGGCTCGGGCTCCAAGAGACCCAGTACTTC. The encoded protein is CASSLGGLGLQETQYF.

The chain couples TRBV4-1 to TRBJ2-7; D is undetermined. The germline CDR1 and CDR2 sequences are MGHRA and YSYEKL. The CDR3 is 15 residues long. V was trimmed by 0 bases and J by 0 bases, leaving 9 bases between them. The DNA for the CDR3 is TGCGCCAGCAGCCAAGATATCAGAAACTCCTACGAGCAGTACTTC. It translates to CASSQDIRNSYEQYF.

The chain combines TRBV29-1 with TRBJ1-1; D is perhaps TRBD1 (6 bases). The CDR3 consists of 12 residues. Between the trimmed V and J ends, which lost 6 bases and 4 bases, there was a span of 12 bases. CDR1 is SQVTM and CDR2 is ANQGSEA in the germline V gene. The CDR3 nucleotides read TGCAGCGTCGGACAGTCGGGCACTGAAGCTTTCTTT. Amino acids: CSVGQSGTEAFF.

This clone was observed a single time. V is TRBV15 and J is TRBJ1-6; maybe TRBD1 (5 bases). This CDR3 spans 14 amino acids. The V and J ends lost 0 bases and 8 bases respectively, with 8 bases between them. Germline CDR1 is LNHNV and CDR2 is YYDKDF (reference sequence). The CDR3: CATSRDGGDSPLHF. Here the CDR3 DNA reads TGTGCCACCAGCAGAGATGGGGGGGATTCACCCCTCCACTTT.

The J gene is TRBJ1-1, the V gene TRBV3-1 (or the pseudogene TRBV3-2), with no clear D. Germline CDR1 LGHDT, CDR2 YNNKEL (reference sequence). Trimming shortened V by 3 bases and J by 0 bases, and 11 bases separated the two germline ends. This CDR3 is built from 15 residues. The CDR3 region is CASSHIRTVNTEAFF. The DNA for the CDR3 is TGTGCCAGCAGCCACATTAGGACGGTGAACACTGAAGCTTTCTTT.

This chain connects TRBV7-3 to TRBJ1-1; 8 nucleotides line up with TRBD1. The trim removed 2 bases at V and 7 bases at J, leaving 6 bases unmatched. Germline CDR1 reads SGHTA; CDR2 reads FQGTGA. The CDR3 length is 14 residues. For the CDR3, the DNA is TGTGCCAGCAGCTTAGCAGGGGGCTCGATTGAAGCTTTCTTT. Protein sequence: CASSLAGGSIEAFF.

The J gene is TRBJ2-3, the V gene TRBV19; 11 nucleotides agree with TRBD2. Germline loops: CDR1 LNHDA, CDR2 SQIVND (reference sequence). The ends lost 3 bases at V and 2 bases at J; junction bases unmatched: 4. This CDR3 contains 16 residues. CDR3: CASSMGTSGYTDTQYF. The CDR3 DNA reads TGTGCCAGTAGTATGGGGACTAGCGGATACACAGATACGCAGTATTTT.

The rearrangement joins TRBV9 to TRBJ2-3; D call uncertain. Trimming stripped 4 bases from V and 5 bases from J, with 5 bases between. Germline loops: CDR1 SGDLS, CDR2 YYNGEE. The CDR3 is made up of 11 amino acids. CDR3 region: CASSLGDTQYF. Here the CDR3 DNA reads TGTGCCAGCAGCCTCGGAGATACGCAGTATTTT. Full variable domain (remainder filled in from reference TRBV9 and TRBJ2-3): DSGVTQTPKHLITATGQRVTLRCSPRSGDLSVYWYQQSLDQGLQFLIQYYNGEERAKGNILERFSAQQFPDLHSELNLSSLELGDSALYFCASSLGDTQYFGPGTRLTVL.

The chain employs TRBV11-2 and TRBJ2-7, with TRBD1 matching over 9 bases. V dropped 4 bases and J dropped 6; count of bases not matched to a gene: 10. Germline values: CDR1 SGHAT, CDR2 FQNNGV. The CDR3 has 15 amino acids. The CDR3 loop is CASSSLQGARSEQYF. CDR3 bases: TGTGCCAGCAGCTCGTTACAGGGGGCGAGAAGCGAGCAGTACTTC.

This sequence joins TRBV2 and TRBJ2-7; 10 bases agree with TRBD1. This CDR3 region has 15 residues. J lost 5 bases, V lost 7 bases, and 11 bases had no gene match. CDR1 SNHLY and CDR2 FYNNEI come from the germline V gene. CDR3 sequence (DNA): TGTGCCAGCACCCCACCCCGGGACAGGGGCCACGAGCAGTACTTC. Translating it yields CASTPPRDRGHEQYF.

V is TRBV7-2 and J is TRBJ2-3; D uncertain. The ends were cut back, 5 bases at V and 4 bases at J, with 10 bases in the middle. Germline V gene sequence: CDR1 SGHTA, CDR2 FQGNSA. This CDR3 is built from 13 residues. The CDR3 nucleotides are TGTGCCAGCAGCCCTAGTGTGGCAGATACGCAGTATTTT. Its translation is CASSPSVADTQYF.

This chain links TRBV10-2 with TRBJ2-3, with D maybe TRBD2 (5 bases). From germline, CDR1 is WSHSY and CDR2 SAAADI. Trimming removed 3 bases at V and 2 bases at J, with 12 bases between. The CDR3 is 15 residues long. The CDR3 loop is CASSDRAALTDTQYF. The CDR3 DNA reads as TGCGCCAGCAGTGATCGAGCGGCGCTCACAGATACGCAGTATTTT.

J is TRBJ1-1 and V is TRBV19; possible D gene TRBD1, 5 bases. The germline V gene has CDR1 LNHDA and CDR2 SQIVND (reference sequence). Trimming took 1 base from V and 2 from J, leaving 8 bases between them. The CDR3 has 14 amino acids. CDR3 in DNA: TGTGCCAGTAGTATAGGAGGGGAAAACACTGAAGCTTTCTTT. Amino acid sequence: CASSIGGENTEAFF. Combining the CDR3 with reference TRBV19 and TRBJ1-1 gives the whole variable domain DGGITQSPKYLFRKEGQNVTLSCEQNLNHDAMYWYRQDPGQGLRLIYYSQIVNDFQKGDIAEGYSVSREKKESFPLTVTSAQKNPTAFYLCASSIGGENTEAFFGQGTRLTVV.

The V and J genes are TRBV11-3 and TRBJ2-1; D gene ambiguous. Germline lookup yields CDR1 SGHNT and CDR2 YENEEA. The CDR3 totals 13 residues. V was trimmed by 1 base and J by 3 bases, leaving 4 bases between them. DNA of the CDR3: TGTGCCAGCAGCTTAGGGGTCTACAATGAGCAGTTCTTC. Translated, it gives CASSLGVYNEQFF.

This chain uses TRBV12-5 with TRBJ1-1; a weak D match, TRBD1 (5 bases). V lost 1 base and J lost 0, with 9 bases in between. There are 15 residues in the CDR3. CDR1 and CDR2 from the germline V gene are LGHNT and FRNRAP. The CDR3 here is CASGLGQSMNTEAFF. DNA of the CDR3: TGTGCTAGTGGTTTGGGACAGTCCATGAACACTGAAGCTTTCTTT.